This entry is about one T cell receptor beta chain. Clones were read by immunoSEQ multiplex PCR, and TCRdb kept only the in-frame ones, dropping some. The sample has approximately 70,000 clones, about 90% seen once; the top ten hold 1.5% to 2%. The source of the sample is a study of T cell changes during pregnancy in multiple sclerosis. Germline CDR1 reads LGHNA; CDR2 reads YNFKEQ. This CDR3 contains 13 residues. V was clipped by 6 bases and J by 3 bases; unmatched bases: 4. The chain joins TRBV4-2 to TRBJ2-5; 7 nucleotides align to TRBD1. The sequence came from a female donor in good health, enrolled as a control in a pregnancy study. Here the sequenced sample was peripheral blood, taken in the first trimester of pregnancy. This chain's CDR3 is CASRQTGKETQYF. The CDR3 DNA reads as TGTGCCAGCAGGCAGACAGGGAAAGAGACCCAGTACTTC.